Listed here are 9 T cell receptor beta chains from one sample, sequenced in a study of blood T cell repertoires in COVID-19. Produced via immunoSEQ multiplex PCR; TCRdb's table is partial and in-frame only. The data contain some 300,000 clones, over 80% of them singletons. The sample was peripheral blood. Source of these receptors: a woman aged 45-65 years with COVID-19, enrolled during active disease.

The rearrangement joins TRBV27 to TRBJ1-6, with D possibly matching TRBD1 (6 bases). The CDR3 extends over 17 amino acids. V shed 6 bases and J shed 0 bases, with 15 bases lying between them. The germline V gene encodes CDR1 MNHEY and CDR2 SMNVEV (reference sequence). The CDR3 protein is CASSQGIRGSYNSPLHF. CDR3 nucleotides: TGTGCCAGCAGCCAGGGGATCCGAGGCTCCTATAATTCACCCCTCCACTTT.

In the case of this clone: The same CDR3 is also encoded by other DNA sequences in this sample. The CDR3 here is CSVDPSTDTQYF. CDR3 sequence (DNA): TGCAGCGTTGATCCGAGCACAGATACGCAGTATTTT. V and J are TRBV29-1 and TRBJ2-3; no firm D call. The V end was cut by 3 bases, the J end by 0 bases, with 4 bases between. The length of the CDR3 is 12 residues. Germline V gene sequence: CDR1 SQVTM, CDR2 ANQGSEA.

This chain links TRBV7-9 with TRBJ1-5; D gene uncertain. The germline V gene encodes CDR1 SEHNR and CDR2 FQNEAQ (reference sequence). The CDR3 is 15 amino acids. Trimming pared 1 base from V and 0 bases from J, leaving 7 bases between. DNA of the CDR3: TGTGCCAGCAGCTTAGACAGCCTTAGCAATCAGCCCCAGCATTTT. Translated, it gives CASSLDSLSNQPQHF.

V is TRBV19 and J is TRBJ2-1; 8 positions match TRBD2. The V and J ends lost 3 bases and 7 bases, in that order; junction bases with no gene match: 8. Germline V gives CDR1 LNHDA, CDR2 SQIVND (reference sequence). The CDR3 is made up of 15 amino acids. As DNA, the CDR3 is TGTGCCAGTAGTATGGTGGGCGGGAGGTCGAATGAGCAGTTCTTC. Translated: CASSMVGGRSNEQFF.

V and J are TRBV27 and TRBJ2-1, with D unresolved. Germline V gene sequence: CDR1 MNHEY, CDR2 SMNVEV (reference sequence). The CDR3 has 14 amino acids. Trimming took off 3 bases at V and 2 bases at J, with 8 bases between the two ends. CDR3 amino acids: CASSLAETYNEQFF. The CDR3 nucleotides read TGTGCCAGCAGTTTGGCTGAAACCTACAATGAGCAGTTCTTC.

The V call is TRBV10-1, the J call TRBJ2-3, with D tentatively TRBD2 (6 bases). V was shortened by 3 bases and J by 0 bases, with 16 bases between the two germline ends. The germline gives CDR1 WNHNN, CDR2 SYGVQD (reference sequence). This CDR3 is 17 amino acids long. This CDR3 is CASSDFAIAASTDTQYF. The CDR3 DNA follows: TGCGCCAGCAGTGATTTCGCTATAGCGGCAAGCACAGATACGCAGTATTTT.

The chain uses TRBV12-3 or TRBV12-4 and TRBJ2-5; 9 bases map to TRBD1. Trimming cost V 7 bases and J 5 bases; bases outside gene matches: 5. CDR3 length: 13 residues. CDR3 region: CASTGTGKETQYF. The CDR3 DNA follows: TGTGCCAGCACCGGGACAGGGAAGGAGACCCAGTACTTC.

The gene calls are TRBV11-2 and TRBJ2-3; 10 bases are shared with TRBD2. Germline V CDR1 and CDR2: SGHAT, FQNNGV. This CDR3 region has 15 residues. Trimming at V came to 3 bases and at J to 4 bases, leaving 4 bases not matched to a gene. Here the CDR3 DNA reads TGTGCCAGCAGCTTCACTAGCGGGACCGCAGATACGCAGTATTTT. It translates to CASSFTSGTADTQYF.

This chain joins TRBV6-5 and TRBJ2-7; D may be TRBD2 (5 bases). This CDR3 contains 13 residues. Between the trimmed V and J ends, which lost 7 bases and 2 bases, there was a span of 12 bases. Germline assignment: CDR1 MNHEY and CDR2 SVGAGI. This CDR3 reads CASTDRGAYEQYF. DNA of the CDR3: TGTGCCAGCACGGATCGGGGAGCCTACGAGCAGTACTTC.